This T cell receptor beta chain was observed in a study of a mutant IDH1 vaccine in newly diagnosed glioma (dated by TCRdb to the early 2020s). About the study as a whole: Vaccination started 4-6 weeks after radiotherapy alone, or was given together with temozolomide cycles in the groups whose treatment included chemotherapy. The 32 treated patients were around 60% male and around 40% female, with a mean age of around 40 years. Before enrollment, patients had received standard therapy of radiotherapy alone, temozolomide alone, or radiochemotherapy with temozolomide; most received the combination. The week-35 safety follow-up was designated visit V12, and the week-47 end of study was designated visit V13. Peripheral blood was drawn at six visits: V03 (baseline), V05, V07, V10, V12 and V13. Longitudinal TCRB deep sequencing was performed for 20 to 25 treated patients wherever samples were available for exploratory analyses. The investigation overall reported the following: Vaccine-induced immune responses across multiple MHC alleles were detected in over 85% of patients. Pseudoprogression seemed to be unrelated to changes in the top peripheral T cell clonotypes found by TCRB sequencing. Selection of PBMC samples for TCRB deep sequencing was based on availability. According to the authors, sample limitations meant that analyses of patient blood samples could not be reproduced.

Library preparation used the immunoSEQ multiplex PCR assay. Following the manufacturer's protocol, the hsTCRB Kit was used to amplify rearranged TCR beta chain sequences. Sequencing of TCRB libraries was carried out on an Illumina MiSeq. In the source study's methods: The kit vendor's proprietary platform handled demultiplexing, trimming and gene mapping. TCRdb carries this immuneACCESS record with in-frame sequences only. Its versions omit some clonotypes, under half of them owing to an unresolved V gene in the studies checked, with the rest unexplained. That table furnishes V, J and clone size, whereas the DNA furnished D and trimming. This sample comprises about 56,000 clones, 60% to 80% of them detected only once. Roughly 5.6% of the sample lies in the top ten. The time point label, as the study defines it: week 47, end of study. Each vaccine dose was 300 ug of a 20-mer mutant IDH1 peptide in Montanide, given subcutaneously with topical imiquimod. Patients received eight vaccinations in weeks 1, 3, 5, 7, 11, 15, 19 and 23, corresponding to visits V03 through V10. Donors had newly diagnosed WHO grade 3 or 4 IDH1-mutant astrocytomas with loss of nuclear ATRX. The samples were drawn from NOA16, a multicentre, single-arm, open-label phase I trial in Germany that tested a mutant IDH1 peptide vaccine in humans for the first time. Genomic DNA for TCRB sequencing was extracted from EDTA blood using the DNeasy Blood and Tissue Kit.

As concerns this clone: The clone's antigen remains unknown. Base qualities were left out, and no much larger clone turns up one base away.

CDR3 length: 19 amino acids, cysteine to phenylalanine. The sequence is cut down to CDR3 DNA, 57 bases in frame from base 1. V loses 0 bases at its end and J loses 1 base; junction bases beyond the gene matches: 11. Looking up the germline V gene yields CDR1 ENHRY and CDR2 SYGVKD. Sequenced material: PBMCs, taken from a glioma patient whose treatment included an IDH1 peptide vaccine. The clonotype comes from a man aged 45-65 years with glioma. The V and J segments used are TRBV10-3 and TRBJ2-7; 11 junctional bases match TRBD1. The CDR3: CAISESMYAGQGVSYEQYF. The DNA reads TGTGCCATCAGTGAGTCAATGTATGCGGGACAGGGGGTTTCCTACGAGCAGTACTTC.